Each of the 25 T cell receptor beta chains below was sequenced from the same sample in a study of T-cell memory formation after mild COVID-19. One entry per CDR3 protein, called by TCRdb with MiXCR from the 5' RACE reads. Seen here are about 49,000 distinct CDR3 sequences, 25% to 30% observed once, and the top ten hold about 45%. Sequencing input: PBMCs or a T cell subset sorted from them (not recorded which). The receptor source for this set is a man younger than 30 who had mild COVID-19 (a few samples of this study predate the infection). Cell type and time point are not known.

In this sample, this clonotype turned up many times. The chain links TRBV29-1 to TRBJ2-3, with D maybe TRBD1 (6 bases). The CDR3 loop spans 14 amino acids. Deletions cut 1 base from V and 11 bases from J, with 19 bases between. The germline V gene encodes CDR1 SQVTM and CDR2 ANQGSEA. CDR3 nucleotide sequence: TGCAGCGTTGAAGCGTCTGGGGGCTTCGTAGGGCAGTATTTT. It translates to CSVEASGGFVGQYF.

This clonotype was counted once. V and J are TRBV29-1 and TRBJ2-5; D might be TRBD1 (6 bases). This CDR3 has 13 amino acids. Trimming left V 6 bases short and J 5 bases short, with 16 bases between. Germline CDR1 and CDR2: SQVTM and ANQGSEA. The CDR3 nucleotides are TGCAGCGTCGCGGCAGGGGCGGAGGAGACCCAGTACTTC. Its translation is CSVAAGAEETQYF.

The chain couples TRBV19 to TRBJ1-5; D is unclear. Germline CDR1 and CDR2: LNHDA and SQIVND (reference sequence). This CDR3 has 15 residues. V was shortened by 7 bases and J by 5 bases, with 18 bases between the two germline ends. The CDR3, as DNA: TGTGCCAGTACCCTAGACGCGGCACCCTATCAGCCCCAGCATTTT. This encodes CASTLDAAPYQPQHF.

The J gene is TRBJ2-2, the V gene TRBV6-2 or TRBV6-3; no firm D call. Trimming cost V 2 bases and J 5 bases, with 3 bases left between them. The CDR3 is 12 amino acids. Germline V gene data show CDR1 as MNHEY and CDR2 as SVGEGT. This CDR3 reads CASSYGTGELFF. The CDR3 DNA sequence: TGTGCCAGCAGTTACGGGACCGGGGAGCTGTTTTTT.

This clonotype was seen a few times. CDR3 protein: CASSQDLSGAVGANVLTF. CDR3 DNA: TGCGCCAGCAGCCAAGATCTGTCAGGGGCGGTTGGGGCCAACGTCCTGACTTTC. The rearrangement uses TRBV4-3 and TRBJ2-6, with D possibly matching TRBD1 (6 bases). CDR1 is LGHNA, CDR2 YSLEER, per germline. Trimming removed 0 bases at V and 3 bases at J, with 15 bases between. The CDR3 contains 18 residues.

The CDR3 reads CASSHLYGGSYEQYV. DNA for the CDR3: TGTGCCAGCAGCCACCTCTACGGGGGCTCCTACGAGCAGTACGTC. The V and J genes are TRBV6-2 or TRBV6-3 and TRBJ2-7; tentative D call: TRBD2 (6 bases). Per the germline V gene, CDR1 is MNHEY and CDR2 is SVGEGT. The germline V and J ends were trimmed by 6 bases and 0 bases, with 15 bases remaining between them. This CDR3 is 15 amino acids long.

This clonotype has only a few counts. The chain has TRBV4-1 and TRBJ2-7; D ambiguous. The CDR3 is made up of 15 amino acids. Germline CDR1 MGHRA, CDR2 YSYEKL. With 1 base removed from V and 0 bases from J, the gap between germline ends came to 10 bases. The CDR3 region has the DNA TGCGCCAGCAGCCAAGTCTGGACGGACTCCTACGAGCAGTACTTC. This translates into CASSQVWTDSYEQYF.

This clonotype was seen a handful of times. The V call is TRBV6-2 or TRBV6-3, the J call TRBJ2-1; D is possibly TRBD2 (6 bases). The CDR3 has 14 residues. Germline V gene sequence: CDR1 MNHEY, CDR2 SVGEGT. The V end lost 8 bases, the J end lost 0 bases, and 11 bases lay between the germline ends. CDR3 nucleotides: TGTGCCAGCGGACTATCCATCTCCTACAATGAGCAGTTCTTC. Translated, it gives CASGLSISYNEQFF.

The V gene is TRBV20-1, the J gene TRBJ1-1; D might be TRBD1 (5 bases). V gave up 4 bases and J gave up 10 bases, with 10 bases separating them. The CDR3 totals 10 residues. Germline lookup yields CDR1 DFQATT and CDR2 SNEGSKA (reference sequence). The CDR3 nucleotides are TGCAGTGCTACAGGGAGAAGAGCTTTCTTT. This gives the protein CSATGRRAFF.

This rearrangement joins TRBV9 to TRBJ2-7, with 12 bases aligning to TRBD2. This CDR3 contains 16 residues. With V trimmed by 3 bases and J by 5 bases, 9 bases remained unmatched. CDR1 is SGDLS, CDR2 YYNGEE, per germline. In DNA form, the CDR3 reads TGTGCCAGCAGCGCGCAGACTAGCGGGGGTAGGAACGAGCAGTACTTC. Residues: CASSAQTSGGRNEQYF.

Remarks on this clonotype: An end of the junction differs from the germline gene, which may be a read error. The chain uses TRBV6-6 and TRBJ2-7; D is possibly TRBD1 (5 bases). CDR1 is MNHNY, CDR2 SVGAGI, per germline (reference sequence). The CDR3 sequence is 11 residues long. The CDR3 protein is CASRAAQDADF. CDR3 coding DNA: TGTGCCAGCAGGGCGGCACAGGACGCGGACTTC.

The chain employs TRBV6-5 and TRBJ2-7; TRBD1 agrees at 9 bases. The CDR3 runs 14 residues. V shed 5 bases, J shed 5 bases, and the junction held 7 bases outside the gene matches. Germline V CDR1 and CDR2: MNHEY, SVGAGI. The chain's CDR3 is CASSHAGTGNEQYF. CDR3 in DNA: TGTGCCAGCAGTCACGCCGGGACAGGGAACGAGCAGTACTTC.

This clonotype was seen a handful of times. V usage is TRBV7-9 and J usage is TRBJ1-4; 9 bases are a match to TRBD1. The CDR3 covers 15 residues. V lost 5 bases to trimming and J lost 4 bases; unmatched junction nucleotides: 5. Germline lookup yields CDR1 SEHNR and CDR2 FQNEAQ (reference sequence). The CDR3 nucleotides are TGTGCCAGCAGCCCCACAGGGGGCCTTAATGAAAAACTGTTTTTT. Encoded protein: CASSPTGGLNEKLFF.

This chain uses TRBV5-8 with TRBJ2-3; D is possibly TRBD2 (6 bases). Trimming took 3 bases from V and 2 from J, leaving 16 bases between them. The CDR3 has 16 residues. Germline loops: CDR1 SGHTS, CDR2 YDEGEE. This CDR3 reads CASSWRGREATDTQYF. CDR3 sequence (DNA): TGTGCCAGCAGCTGGCGCGGCAGGGAGGCCACAGATACGCAGTATTTT.

In its sample, this clonotype was seen a few times. The chain employs TRBV28 and TRBJ1-6; weak D call: TRBD1 (5 bases). Between the trimmed V and J ends, which lost 3 bases and 10 bases, there was a span of 13 bases. Germline CDR1 is MDHEN and CDR2 is SYDVKM. The CDR3 contains 14 residues. The CDR3 DNA is TGTGCCAGCAGTTTTTTGGGGGGAATCTCACCCCTCCACTTT. Amino acid sequence: CASSFLGGISPLHF.

The rearrangement links TRBV18 to TRBJ2-7, with D perhaps assigned TRBD1 or TRBD2 (6 bases each). Trimming took off 6 bases at V and 3 bases at J, with 12 bases between the two ends. The CDR3 runs to 13 residues. Germline CDR1 is KGHSH and CDR2 is LQKENI. In DNA, the CDR3 is TGTGCCAGCTCCACCGGGGGCGGCTACGAGCAGTACTTC. Protein product: CASSTGGGYEQYF.

The chain is built from TRBV7-8 and TRBJ2-7, with D unresolved. V lost 1 base, J lost 0 bases, and 7 bases lay in between. Germline assignment: CDR1 SGHVS and CDR2 FQNEAQ. The CDR3 runs 14 residues. The CDR3, as DNA: TGTGCCAGCAGCTTAGGGTTCGGCTCCTACGAGCAGTACGTC. Translated: CASSLGFGSYEQYV.

There are a few counts of this clonotype. V is TRBV6-2 or TRBV6-3 and J is TRBJ2-6; D uncertain. V shed 2 bases and J shed 0 bases, with 5 bases lying between them. CDR1 is MNHEY and CDR2 is SVGEGT in the germline V gene. CDR3 length: 15 amino acids. CDR3: CASSYIFSGANVLTF. The DNA of the CDR3 is TGTGCCAGCAGTTACATCTTCTCTGGGGCCAACGTCCTGACTTTC.

The chain uses TRBV6-6 and TRBJ2-7; a possible D gene is TRBD1 (5 bases). Between the trimmed V and J ends, which lost 4 bases and 2 bases, there was a span of 15 bases. There are 15 residues in the CDR3. Germline CDR1 and CDR2: MNHNY and SVGAGI (reference sequence). CDR3 sequence: CASSSVFGQTYEQYV. CDR3 DNA sequence: TGTGCCAGCAGTTCCGTCTTCGGACAAACCTACGAGCAGTACGTC.

This clonotype occurred many times. The chain couples TRBV5-4 to TRBJ1-6; D is ambiguous. Trimming left V 4 bases short and J 14 bases short, with 22 bases between. The germline gives CDR1 SGHNT, CDR2 YYREEE (reference sequence). The length of the CDR3 is 15 residues. This chain's CDR3 is CASSPGLEHGFSLHF. In nucleotides, the CDR3 is TGTGCCAGCAGCCCCGGGTTGGAACACGGTTTTTCCCTCCACTTT.

This clonotype counts as medium-sized. The chain links TRBV4-2 to TRBJ2-1; 11 bases agree with TRBD1. J was trimmed by 8 bases and V by 0 bases; bases with no gene match: 6. This CDR3 contains 16 residues. Germline CDR1 and CDR2: LGHNA and YNFKEQ. The CDR3 region has the DNA TGTGCCAGCAGCCAAGATGTAGGGACAGGGGGGCATGAGCAGTTCTTC. Residues: CASSQDVGTGGHEQFF.

CDR3 residues: CASSGQRSSYIGGYTF. CDR3 DNA: TGTGCCAGCAGTGGCCAACGAAGCTCTTATATCGGTGGCTACACCTTC. The chain is built from TRBV27 and TRBJ1-2, with unresolved D. Trimming left V 5 bases short and J 7 bases short, with 23 bases between. The CDR3 spans 16 residues. Germline V CDR1 and CDR2: MNHEY, SMNVEV (reference sequence).

This clonotype was seen more than once but under ten times. The V gene is TRBV7-6, the J gene TRBJ1-1, with D unclear. CDR1 and CDR2 (germline): SGHVS, FNYEAQ. The CDR3 has 15 amino acids. The V and J ends lost 5 bases and 0 bases respectively, with 13 bases between them. In nucleotides, the CDR3 is TGTGCCAGCAGCCCGTCACAGACCATGAACACTGAAGCTTTCTTT. This translates into CASSPSQTMNTEAFF.

The genes are TRBV10-2 and TRBJ2-1; D perhaps matches TRBD2 (6 bases). V gave up 8 bases and J gave up 2 bases, with 13 bases separating them. Germline V gene data show CDR1 as WSHSY and CDR2 as SAAADI. This CDR3 is 14 amino acids long. The CDR3 sequence is CASDQGGTYNEQFF. DNA of the CDR3: TGCGCCAGCGACCAGGGAGGCACCTACAATGAGCAGTTCTTC.

The DNA for the CDR3 is TGTGCCAGCGGACCTCGATATGAGGGCTACACCTTC. Protein product: CASGPRYEGYTF. The gene calls are TRBV27 and TRBJ1-2; the D is unclear. The germline V and J ends were trimmed by 8 bases and 8 bases, with 15 bases remaining between them. The CDR3 has 12 residues. Germline V gives CDR1 MNHEY, CDR2 SMNVEV (reference sequence).